This is a list of T cell receptor beta chains from one sample in a study of beta chain features in type 1 diabetes. Profiled with immunoSEQ multiplex PCR; TCRdb holds only in-frame clones, not every one. This table holds more than 150,000 clones, 7.5% to 10% found once. The sequencing sample was made of central memory CD4+ T cells from blood. Receptor source: a woman younger than 30 in good health. CDR3s include the opening cysteine and the closing phenylalanine or tryptophan. The D gene is left open where the match is weak. Only part of the rows carry a size: once, few, many, or a class if the clone is expanded.

j_gene | d_gene | abundance | v_gene | len | CDR3aa | CDR3nt
TRBJ2-3 | . | . | TRBV27 | 14 | CASSYDFSTDTQYF | TGTGCCAGCAGTTACGACTTTAGCACAGATACGCAGTATTTT
TRBJ1-2 | . | . | TRBV5-4 | 13 | CASSLAGNYGYTF | TGTGCCAGCAGCCTGGCGGGAAACTATGGCTACACCTTC
TRBJ1-3 | TRBD1 | . | TRBV7-2 | 14 | CASSIDRVGNTIYF | TGTGCCAGCAGCATCGACAGGGTTGGAAACACCATATATTTT
TRBJ2-5 | TRBD1 | . | TRBV9 | 15 | CASSPRGQGAETQYF | TGTGCCAGCAGCCCGAGAGGACAGGGGGCGGAGACCCAGTACTTC
TRBJ2-7 | TRBD2 | . | TRBV29-1 | 14 | CSVSLAGGPYEQYF | TGCAGCGTCTCACTAGCGGGAGGCCCCTACGAGCAGTACTTC
TRBJ1-5 | . | few | TRBV7-2 | 13 | CASSSHTNQPQHF | TGTGCCAGCAGCTCCCACACCAATCAGCCCCAGCATTTT
TRBJ1-2 | . | . | TRBV6-6 | 13 | CASIGQTDYGYTF | TGTGCCAGCATTGGTCAGACAGACTATGGCTACACCTTC
TRBJ1-1 | TRBD1 | . | TRBV7-2 | 14 | CASSGDRVGTEAFF | TGTGCCAGCAGCGGCGACAGGGTGGGCACTGAAGCTTTCTTT
TRBJ2-2 | . | . | TRBV19 | 14 | CASSIRETTGELFF | TGTGCCAGTAGTATCCGGGAAACCACCGGGGAGCTGTTTTTT
TRBJ1-3 | TRBD1 | few | TRBV30 | 14 | CAWSRGTAGNTIYF | TGTGCCTGGAGTCGAGGGACAGCTGGAAACACCATATATTTT
TRBJ2-5 | . | few | TRBV7-2 | 14 | CASSEQGGGETQYF | TGTGCCAGCAGTGAACAGGGTGGTGGAGAGACCCAGTACTTC
TRBJ1-2 | . | . | TRBV7-2 | 14 | CASSLSTVFTGYTF | TGTGCCAGCAGCTTATCGACTGTTTTCACTGGCTACACCTTC
TRBJ2-1 | TRBD2 | . | TRBV11-2 | 18 | CASSSPVGLAGAYNEQFF | TGTGCCAGCAGCTCCCCGGTGGGCCTAGCGGGGGCCTACAATGAGCAGTTCTTC
TRBJ2-7 | TRBD2 | . | TRBV11-2 | 12 | CASSLYRGDVDF | TGTGCCAGCAGCTTATATCGGGGGGACGTCGACTTC
TRBJ2-7 | . | few | TRBV30 | 12 | CAPSSGSYEQYF | TGTGCCCCTTCTTCGGGGTCCTACGAGCAGTACTTC
TRBJ2-7 | TRBD1 | . | TRBV6-5 | 15 | CASSYRDRDSYEQYF | TGTGCCAGCAGCTACCGGGACAGGGACTCCTACGAGCAGTACTTC
TRBJ2-2 | TRBD2 | few | TRBV7-9 | 14 | CASSLSGGTGELFF | TGTGCCAGCAGCTTAAGCGGGGGCACCGGGGAGCTGTTTTTT
TRBJ2-1 | . | few | TRBV5-1 | 12 | CASQQGNNEQFF | TGCGCCAGCCAACAGGGAAACAATGAGCAGTTCTTC
TRBJ2-1 | . | few | TRBV7-6 | 14 | CASSQHQLENEQFF | TGTGCCAGCAGCCAACACCAACTAGAGAATGAGCAGTTCTTC